This TCR beta chain derives from a study of human T cells and chemical hapten exposure. For the study at large: The patch tests put 0.01% DPC on the skin of the upper back and were read 6 days later.

V shed 3 bases, J shed 0 bases, and the junction held 9 bases outside the gene matches. From germline, CDR1 is GTSNPN and CDR2 SVGIG (reference sequence). The CDR3 covers 17 residues. TCRdb called the RACE reads again in MiXCR, with one record for every CDR3 protein. The sample consists of 75,000 to 90,000 distinct CDR3 sequences, more than 9% of them appearing once. The time point is: patch test 2, 6 weeks after DPC sensitization. The treatment: therapeutic diphenylcyclopropenone sensitization with weekly scalp DPC. V is TRBV30 and J is TRBJ1-5; 9 bases align to TRBD1. The receptor's source is a woman aged 45 to 65 with alopecia areata. Some clones in this sample may be carry-over from other donors' samples. The sample in question was whole blood, obtained in connection with sensitization to the hapten diphenylcyclopropenone (DPC). The CDR3 coding sequence is TGTGCCTGGAGCCCGGACAGGGGACCGTATAGCAATCAGCCCCAGCATTTT. It encodes CAWSPDRGPYSNQPQHF.